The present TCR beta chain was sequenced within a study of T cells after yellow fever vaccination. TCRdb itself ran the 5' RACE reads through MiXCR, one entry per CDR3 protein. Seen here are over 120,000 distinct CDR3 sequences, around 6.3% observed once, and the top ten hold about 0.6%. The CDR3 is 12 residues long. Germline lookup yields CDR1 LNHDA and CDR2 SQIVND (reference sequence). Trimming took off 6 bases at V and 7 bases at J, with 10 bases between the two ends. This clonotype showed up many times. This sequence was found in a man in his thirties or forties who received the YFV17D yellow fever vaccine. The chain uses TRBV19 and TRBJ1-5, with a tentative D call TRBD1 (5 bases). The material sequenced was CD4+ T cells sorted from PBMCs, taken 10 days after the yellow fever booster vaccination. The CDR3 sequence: CASRRGGQPQHF. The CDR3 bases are TGTGCCAGTAGGAGGGGCGGACAGCCCCAGCATTTT.